The 24 T cell receptor beta chains below were found in one sample sequenced in a study of beta chain features in type 1 diabetes. Overall study findings and caveats: When Type 1 diabetes patients were examined, their TCRB CDR3s proved moderately but significantly shorter in all four CD4+ subsets.

All of the isolated RNA was reverse transcribed, so expressed TCRB transcripts were sequenced. Using immunoSEQ multiplex PCR, the repertoire was profiled, and TCRdb retains in-frame clones only, with some absent. The table shows 600,000 to 700,000 clones, with over 10% occurring only once. These receptors have no identified antigens. The sequenced sample was naive CD4+ T cells from blood. The receptors originated from a man aged 25-45 years with type 1 diabetes.

There are a few counts of this clone. This sample includes further DNA sequences coding for the same CDR3. This chain links TRBV14 with TRBJ1-6; a weak D match, TRBD1 (5 bases). CDR1 and CDR2 (germline): SGHDN, FVKESK. V was trimmed by 1 base and J by 7 bases, leaving 11 bases between them. This CDR3 has 15 amino acids. The CDR3 DNA reads as TGTGCCAGCAGCCAAGCCGGGACGGTGAATTCACCCCTCCACTTT. Translation gives CASSQAGTVNSPLHF. The complete variable domain, with remaining parts taken from reference TRBV14 and TRBJ1-6, reads EAGVTQFPSHSVIEKGQTVTLRCDPISGHDNLYWYRRVMGKEIKFLLHFVKESKQDESGMPNNRFLAERTGGTYSTLKVQPAELEDSGVYFCASSQAGTVNSPLHFGNGTRLTVT.

The chain joins TRBV2 to TRBJ2-7, with 7 bases that match TRBD1. Trimming at V came to 9 bases and at J to 6 bases, leaving 8 bases not matched to a gene. Germline values: CDR1 SNHLY, CDR2 FYNNEI. The CDR3 is made up of 12 amino acids. The CDR3 here is CARGDSPVEQYF. The CDR3 region has the DNA TGTGCCAGGGGGGACAGTCCTGTCGAGCAGTACTTC.

The CDR3 bases are TGCGCCAGCAGCTTGATACCTAGCGGGGGGCGAAGGGATACGCAGTATTTT. Residues: CASSLIPSGGRRDTQYF. This rearrangement joins TRBV5-1 to TRBJ2-3; 11 bases agree with TRBD2. CDR1 and CDR2 from the germline V gene are SGHRS and YFSETQ. The length of the CDR3 is 17 residues. V lost 1 base, J lost 6 bases, and 10 bases stayed unmatched.

Of note for this clone: The sample carries other DNA sequences with the same CDR3. The rearrangement joins TRBV6-5 to TRBJ1-4; D uncertain. Germline lookup yields CDR1 MNHEY and CDR2 SVGAGI. Trimming removed 2 bases at V and 0 bases at J, with 4 bases between. This CDR3 has 14 residues. This CDR3 reads CASSYRATNEKLFF. CDR3 DNA: TGTGCCAGCAGTTACAGGGCAACTAATGAAAAACTGTTTTTT.

The V gene is TRBV10-2, the J gene TRBJ2-3; D is unresolved. Trimming removed 6 bases from V and 6 bases from J, with 16 bases in between. Germline values: CDR1 WSHSY, CDR2 SAAADI. The CDR3 extends over 14 amino acids. The CDR3 protein is CASRLRPSTDTQYF. The CDR3 region has the DNA TGCGCCAGCAGGCTACGACCTAGTACCGATACGCAGTATTTT.

The chain uses TRBV5-4 and TRBJ2-7, with D unresolved. Between the trimmed V and J ends, which lost 4 bases and 5 bases, there was a span of 10 bases. Germline V lookup: CDR1 SGHNT, CDR2 YYREEE (reference sequence). The CDR3 is 12 residues long. CDR3 protein: CASSLDSDEQYF. The CDR3, as DNA: TGTGCCAGCAGCCTCGACTCAGACGAGCAGTACTTC.

This chain joins TRBV4-1 and TRBJ2-3, with a weak D call TRBD2 (7 bases). The V gene lost 0 bases and the J gene lost 7 bases, with 17 bases spanning the gap. The germline V gene has CDR1 MGHRA and CDR2 YSYEKL. This CDR3 has 16 amino acids. The CDR3 nucleotides read TGCGCCAGCAGCCAAGACGAGGGGGGGCTTGCGAATACGCAGTATTTT. Amino acids: CASSQDEGGLANTQYF.

In this sample, this clone turned up a few times. V usage is TRBV18 and J usage is TRBJ2-7, with TRBD1 as a possible D gene (5 bases). The V gene's germline CDR1 is KGHSH and CDR2 LQKENI. The CDR3 has 13 residues. Trimming pared 3 bases from V and 7 bases from J, leaving 13 bases between. CDR3 DNA: TGTGCCAGCTCACCCTCCCGAGACAGAGAGCAGTACTTC. It yields the protein CASSPSRDREQYF.

This clone was observed a few times. V is TRBV20-1 and J is TRBJ2-1, with no clear D. Between the trimmed V and J ends, which lost 1 base and 6 bases, there was a span of 1 base. From germline, CDR1 is DFQATT and CDR2 SNEGSKA (reference sequence). The CDR3 has 10 amino acids. CDR3 sequence reads: CSARANEQFF. The DNA of the CDR3 is TGCAGTGCTAGAGCCAATGAGCAGTTCTTC.

The chain has TRBV25-1 and TRBJ2-6, with 7 bases aligning to TRBD1. This CDR3 comprises 18 residues. From germline, CDR1 is MGHDK and CDR2 SYGVNS. The V and J ends lost 4 bases and 0 bases, in that order; junction bases with no gene match: 9. The CDR3 region has the DNA TGTGCCAGCAGTGTAAGGGACAGCTCCTCCTCTGGGGCCAACGTCCTGACTTTC. Protein sequence: CASSVRDSSSSGANVLTF.

This rearrangement joins TRBV5-6 to TRBJ2-5, with D tentatively TRBD1 (6 bases). The ends were cut back, 4 bases at V and 5 bases at J, with 12 bases in the middle. In germline, CDR1 is SGHDT, CDR2 YYEEEE. This CDR3 region has 13 residues. The CDR3 loop is CASSQQGRETQYF. The CDR3 region has the DNA TGTGCCAGCAGCCAACAGGGCCGGGAGACCCAGTACTTC.

This clone was seen only a few times. V gene TRBV4-3 combines with J gene TRBJ1-2, with 8 bases aligning to TRBD1. This CDR3 spans 14 amino acids. Germline CDR1 is LGHNA and CDR2 is YSLEER. Unmatched junction bases numbered 3, after V lost 0 bases and J lost 6 bases. This CDR3 is CASSQENRGDGYTF. The CDR3 bases are TGCGCCAGCAGCCAAGAGAACAGGGGGGATGGCTACACCTTC.

This clone was picked up a small number of times. The chain uses TRBV4-3 and TRBJ1-6; perhaps TRBD1 as D (6 bases). Germline-derived CDR1 and CDR2 are LGHNA and YSLEER. The V gene lost 0 bases and the J gene lost 8 bases, with 17 bases spanning the gap. The CDR3 is 17 residues long. CDR3 nucleotide sequence: TGCGCCAGCAGCCAAGATACCAGGGGAACAACGGATTCACCCCTCCACTTT. Translating gives CASSQDTRGTTDSPLHF.

The table lists this clone with a few counts. The chain uses TRBV5-6 and TRBJ2-5, with TRBD2 as a possible D gene (6 bases). Judging by the DNA end, TRBJ2-7 fits better; the J call may be wrong. Germline loops: CDR1 SGHDT, CDR2 YYEEEE. The CDR3 has 14 residues. The CDR3, as DNA: TGTGCCAGCAGATTCAATGGGGGGTCCTACGAGCAGTACTTC. This gives the protein CASRFNGGSYEQYF.

This clone came up a few times. The rearrangement links TRBV7-8 to TRBJ2-6; D remains ambiguous. The CDR3 has 14 amino acids. The V gene lost 5 bases and the J gene lost 1 base, with 6 bases spanning the gap. Germline lookup yields CDR1 SGHVS and CDR2 FQNEAQ. This CDR3 reads CASSQSSGANVLTF. In nucleotides, the CDR3 is TGTGCCAGCAGCCAGTCTTCTGGGGCCAACGTCCTGACTTTC.

This clone was recorded a few times. V usage is TRBV29-1 and J usage is TRBJ2-1; D unresolved. Between the trimmed V and J ends, which lost 6 bases and 4 bases, there was a span of 13 bases. The germline CDR1 and CDR2 sequences are SQVTM and ANQGSEA. The CDR3 covers 13 residues. The CDR3 loop is CSVNKGIYNEQFF. For the CDR3, the DNA is TGCAGCGTGAACAAGGGCATTTACAATGAGCAGTTCTTC.

This clone was seen more than once but under ten times. This chain joins TRBV5-4 and TRBJ2-1; 7 bases match TRBD2. The CDR3 is 15 residues long. Trimming removed 4 bases from V and 0 bases from J; junction bases left unmatched: 4. The germline CDR1 and CDR2 sequences are SGHNT and YYREEE (reference sequence). CDR3 DNA: TGTGCCAGCAGCCCGCGGGGGAGCTCCTACAATGAGCAGTTCTTC. It yields the protein CASSPRGSSYNEQFF.

A few counts support this clone. The chain recombines TRBV6-6 with TRBJ1-5, with D tentatively TRBD1 (5 bases). CDR3 length: 14 residues. V dropped 3 bases and J dropped 2 bases, with 8 bases sitting between them. The germline gives CDR1 MNHNY, CDR2 SVGAGI (reference sequence). CDR3 region: CASSYAGGNQPQHF. The CDR3 nucleotides are TGTGCCAGCAGTTATGCGGGGGGCAATCAGCCCCAGCATTTT.

The chain has TRBV30 and TRBJ1-6; unclear D gene. CDR1 is GTSNPN, CDR2 SVGIG, per germline (reference sequence). Trimming removed 5 bases from V and 0 bases from J, with 11 bases in between. This CDR3 contains 15 residues. The CDR3 coding sequence is TGTGCCTGGGGTACATCGGGCTCCTATAATTCACCCCTCCACTTT. The encoded protein is CAWGTSGSYNSPLHF.

This chain uses TRBV27 with TRBJ2-1, with 7 bases matching TRBD2. The CDR3 is 16 amino acids. Germline assignment: CDR1 MNHEY and CDR2 SMNVEV (reference sequence). V lost 1 base to trimming and J lost 0 bases; unmatched junction nucleotides: 3. The CDR3 loop reads CASSLYGGSSYNEQFF. The CDR3 DNA sequence: TGTGCCAGCAGTTTATACGGGGGGAGCTCCTACAATGAGCAGTTCTTC.

The rearrangement links TRBV19 to TRBJ2-1; D gene unclear. Germline V gene sequence: CDR1 LNHDA, CDR2 SQIVND (reference sequence). V lost 6 bases, J lost 9 bases, and 18 bases lay in between. This CDR3 region has 14 residues. DNA for the CDR3: TGTGCCAGTAGCCCAATAGGTGGGGAAGGTGAGCAGTTCTTC. Protein product: CASSPIGGEGEQFF.

V gene TRBV9 combines with J gene TRBJ2-1; 11 positions agree with TRBD2. The V and J ends lost 7 bases and 0 bases, in that order; junction bases with no gene match: 6. The CDR3 is 16 amino acids. The germline gives CDR1 SGDLS, CDR2 YYNGEE. The CDR3 DNA is TGTGCCAGCTCCGGGACTAGCGGTTACTCCTACAATGAGCAGTTCTTC. Amino acid sequence: CASSGTSGYSYNEQFF. Combining the CDR3 with reference TRBV9 and TRBJ2-1 gives the whole variable domain DSGVTQTPKHLITATGQRVTLRCSPRSGDLSVYWYQQSLDQGLQFLIQYYNGEERAKGNILERFSAQQFPDLHSELNLSSLELGDSALYFCASSGTSGYSYNEQFFGPGTRLTVL.

This clone was counted a few times. V usage is TRBV27 and J usage is TRBJ1-6; D is uncertain. This CDR3 region has 17 residues. The germline V gene has CDR1 MNHEY and CDR2 SMNVEV (reference sequence). Trimming took off 6 bases at V and 4 bases at J, with 19 bases between the two ends. This chain's CDR3 is CASSLQPLLSYNSPLHF. CDR3 sequence (DNA): TGTGCCAGCAGCTTACAGCCACTACTTTCGTATAATTCACCCCTCCACTTT.

CDR3 region: CASSPDGQDNQPQHF. CDR3 nucleotide sequence: TGCGCCAGCAGCCCAGATGGACAGGATAATCAGCCCCAGCATTTT. The gene calls are TRBV5-1 and TRBJ1-5; 7 bases align to TRBD1. Germline loops: CDR1 SGHRS, CDR2 YFSETQ. J gave up 4 bases and V 4 bases, and 8 bases lay outside the gene matches. This CDR3 has 15 amino acids.